These 31 T cell receptor beta chains originate from one sample sequenced in a study of a mutant IDH1 vaccine in newly diagnosed glioma. Stated time point: week 23, last vaccination. Doses consisted of 300 ug of mutant IDH1 20-mer peptide each, paired with topical imiquimod. Their recognized antigens are unknown. Libraries were prepared by immunoSEQ multiplex PCR; TCRdb keeps only in-frame clonotypes and omits some of them. The table has approximately 57,000 clones, roughly 81% seen once. The starting material was PBMCs, obtained from a glioma patient whose treatment included an IDH1 peptide vaccine. These receptors were obtained from a woman aged 40 to 55 with glioma. Some clones in this sample may be carry-over from other donors' samples.

V and J are TRBV2 and TRBJ2-6, with D tentatively TRBD2 (5 bases). V was shortened by 11 bases and J by 0 bases, with 14 bases between the two germline ends. CDR1 and CDR2 from the germline V gene are SNHLY and FYNNEI. The CDR3 consists of 15 residues. The CDR3 is CAGSLGTSGANVLTF. The DNA of the CDR3 is TGTGCCGGATCACTAGGTACCTCTGGGGCCAACGTCCTGACTTTC. The whole variable domain, filled in from reference TRBV2 and TRBJ2-6, reads EPEVTQTPSHQVTQMGQEVILRCVPISNHLYFYWYRQILGQKVEFLVSFYNNEISEKSEIFDDQFSVERPDGSNFTLKIRSTKLEDSAMYFCAGSLGTSGANVLTFGAGSRLTVL.

The chain uses TRBV5-6 and TRBJ2-7, with D perhaps matching TRBD1 or TRBD2 (6 bases each). Trimming took off 5 bases at V and 9 bases at J, with 27 bases between the two ends. The CDR3 is 16 residues long. From germline, CDR1 is SGHDT and CDR2 YYEEEE. The CDR3 sequence: CASRIRGAGDRMMQYF. CDR3 nucleotide sequence: TGTGCCAGCAGGATTCGCGGGGCAGGGGATCGGATGATGCAGTACTTC.

The genes are TRBV6-5 and TRBJ1-1; TRBD1 agrees at 9 bases. The V segment lost 5 bases and the J segment 5 bases; nucleotides outside the gene matches: 6. The CDR3 runs 14 residues. The germline gives CDR1 MNHEY, CDR2 SVGAGI. The CDR3 reads CASSLSGQGTEAFF. CDR3 DNA: TGTGCCAGCAGTCTGTCCGGACAGGGGACTGAAGCTTTCTTT.

The chain combines TRBV7-9 with TRBJ1-5; D unclear. Germline CDR1 SEHNR, CDR2 FQNEAQ (reference sequence). This CDR3 spans 14 amino acids. Trimming cost V 3 bases and J 0 bases, with 6 bases left between them. In nucleotides, the CDR3 is TGTGCCAGCAGCTTGGACGGTAGCAATCAGCCCCAGCATTTT. Translating it yields CASSLDGSNQPQHF. Filled out from reference TRBV7-9 and TRBJ1-5, the complete variable domain reads DTGVSQNPRHKITKRGQNVTFRCDPISEHNRLYWYRQTLGQGPEFLTYFQNEAQLEKSRLLSDRFSAERPKGSFSTLEIQRTEQGDSAMYLCASSLDGSNQPQHFGDGTRLSIL.

This clone came up once. The V and J genes are TRBV14 and TRBJ1-2; TRBD1 matches 10 bases. Germline CDR1 SGHDN, CDR2 FVKESK. After removal of 1 base from V and 2 bases from J, the junction contained 4 bases not matched to a gene. This CDR3 region has 16 residues. CDR3 DNA sequence: TGTGCCAGCAGCCAAGCGGGACAGGGGCCGAACTATGGCTACACCTTC. Amino acid sequence: CASSQAGQGPNYGYTF.

The chain joins TRBV5-1 to TRBJ2-3; D gene ambiguous. Germline-derived CDR1 and CDR2 are SGHRS and YFSETQ. V was pared by 2 bases and J by 2 bases, with 9 bases between. This CDR3 comprises 14 residues. The CDR3 nucleotides are TGCGCCAGCAGCTTTCGACGGAACACAGATACGCAGTATTTT. It specifies CASSFRRNTDTQYF.

V and J are TRBV7-8 and TRBJ2-1, with 9 bases lining up with TRBD1. The V gene's germline CDR1 is SGHVS and CDR2 FQNEAQ. V lost 3 bases and J lost 6; bases outside the gene matches: 9. This CDR3 is 16 amino acids long. CDR3 protein: CASSLTTGGPLNEQFF. CDR3 DNA sequence: TGTGCCAGCAGCTTGACTACAGGGGGCCCTCTCAATGAGCAGTTCTTC.

The chain couples TRBV6-6 to TRBJ2-5, with no clear D. V lost 2 bases to trimming and J lost 5 bases, with 9 bases between them. Germline V gene sequence: CDR1 MNHNY, CDR2 SVGAGI (reference sequence). The CDR3 has 13 residues. Here the CDR3 DNA reads TGTGCCAGCAGTTACAGGATCCAGGAGACCCAGTACTTC. Translating gives CASSYRIQETQYF.

DNA of the CDR3: TGTGCCAGCAGAGTGGACAGGGGTTCCTACGAGCAGTACTTC. This gives the protein CASRVDRGSYEQYF. The V and J genes are TRBV2 and TRBJ2-7, with 9 bases lining up with TRBD1. From germline, CDR1 is SNHLY and CDR2 FYNNEI. CDR3 length equals 14 residues. The J segment lost 1 base and the V segment lost 6 bases, leaving 4 bases of the junction unmatched.

There are a few counts of this clone. This chain connects TRBV7-9 to TRBJ2-7; either TRBD1 or TRBD2 may fit D (6 bases each). The CDR3 runs to 15 residues. V was cut by 5 bases and J by 6 bases, with 20 bases left in between. Germline assignment: CDR1 SEHNR and CDR2 FQNEAQ (reference sequence). The CDR3 sequence: CASSPTGLAISEQYF. As DNA, the CDR3 is TGTGCCAGCAGCCCGACAGGTCTAGCGATTTCCGAGCAGTACTTC.

V gene TRBV7-9 combines with J gene TRBJ2-4; 8 nucleotides match TRBD1. CDR1 and CDR2 (germline): SEHNR, FQNEAQ (reference sequence). This CDR3 is built from 16 residues. J lost 1 base, V lost 4 bases, and 6 bases had no gene match. CDR3 coding DNA: TGTGCCAGCAGCTCGACAGGGGCCCAGGCCAAAAACATTCAGTACTTC. Translated: CASSSTGAQAKNIQYF.

This clone showed up just a few times. This sequence joins TRBV9 and TRBJ2-2; D is ambiguous. With 4 bases removed from V and 0 bases from J, the gap between germline ends came to 10 bases. The CDR3 consists of 15 residues. Germline loops: CDR1 SGDLS, CDR2 YYNGEE. The CDR3 protein is CASSPRTANTGELFF. For the CDR3, the DNA is TGTGCCAGCAGCCCACGGACGGCGAACACCGGGGAGCTGTTTTTT. Full variable domain (remainder filled in from reference TRBV9 and TRBJ2-2): DSGVTQTPKHLITATGQRVTLRCSPRSGDLSVYWYQQSLDQGLQFLIQYYNGEERAKGNILERFSAQQFPDLHSELNLSSLELGDSALYFCASSPRTANTGELFFGEGSRLTVL.

This chain uses TRBV5-3 with TRBJ1-6; 8 bases align to TRBD1. TRBV5-3 is flagged as an ORF with uncertain function. Germline trimming cut 0 bases from V and 6 bases from J; bases unmatched to any gene: 17. The CDR3 runs 20 residues. Here the CDR3 reads CARSLGPFGTGGRGNSPLHF. The CDR3 DNA reads as TGTGCCAGAAGCTTGGGCCCCTTCGGGACAGGCGGTCGGGGTAATTCACCCCTCCACTTT.

In nucleotides, the CDR3 is TGTGCCAGCAGCTACGCGGGGGGGAGGGATGAAAAACTGTTTTTT. Protein: CASSYAGGRDEKLFF. The chain couples TRBV13 to TRBJ1-4; maybe TRBD1 (5 bases). The CDR3 spans 15 residues. Trimming cost V 4 bases and J 6 bases, with 15 bases left between them. Germline lookup yields CDR1 PRHDT and CDR2 FYEKMQ (reference sequence).

The V call is TRBV4-1, the J call TRBJ1-1; D gene unclear. The germline CDR1 and CDR2 sequences are MGHRA and YSYEKL. Between the trimmed V and J ends, which lost 4 bases and 8 bases, there was a span of 11 bases. CDR3 length equals 12 residues. In DNA form, the CDR3 reads TGCGCCAGCAGCCTGTCCGGTTCCGAAGCTTTCTTT. As protein: CASSLSGSEAFF.

The rearrangement links TRBV6-1 to TRBJ1-4; 7 nucleotides line up with TRBD1. V was pared by 7 bases and J by 6 bases, with 8 bases of the junction left unmatched. In germline, CDR1 is MNHNS, CDR2 SASEGT. The CDR3 is made up of 14 amino acids. The CDR3 protein is CASNLPGQHEKLFF. DNA for the CDR3: TGTGCCAGCAATTTACCGGGACAGCATGAAAAACTGTTTTTT.

For this clone: One end of the junction is discordant with germline, which a read error may explain. The chain carries TRBV19 and TRBJ1-1; TRBD1 agrees at 8 bases. The CDR3 contains 13 residues. Germline CDR1 is LNHDA and CDR2 is SQIVND (reference sequence). CDR3 residues: CASTRDRNPEAFF. The CDR3 bases are TGTGCCAGTACTCGGGACAGGAACCCTGAAGCTTTCTTT.

The chain joins TRBV4-1 to TRBJ2-7, with 9 positions matching TRBD1. Germline V gene lookup returns CDR1 MGHRA and CDR2 YSYEKL. V shed 1 base and J 3 bases; nucleotides not matched to a gene: 7. CDR3 length: 16 residues. The CDR3 is CASSQAEGQGYYEQYF. In DNA, the CDR3 is TGCGCCAGCAGCCAAGCCGAGGGACAGGGATACTACGAGCAGTACTTC.

This rearrangement joins TRBV11-2 to TRBJ2-3, with no clear D. Germline V CDR1 and CDR2: SGHAT, FQNNGV. The CDR3 consists of 15 residues. With 5 bases removed from V and 1 base from J, the gap between germline ends came to 13 bases. As DNA, the CDR3 is TGTGCCAGCAGCGAACGATACCGGGGCACAGATACGCAGTATTTT. The encoded protein is CASSERYRGTDTQYF.

The chain recombines TRBV19 with TRBJ1-1, with D unresolved. The CDR3 runs 14 residues. CDR1 and CDR2 (germline): LNHDA, SQIVND (reference sequence). V gave up 8 bases and J gave up 0 bases, with 13 bases separating them. This chain's CDR3 is CASSGIQLNTEAFF. In DNA, the CDR3 is TGTGCCAGTTCGGGAATCCAACTGAACACTGAAGCTTTCTTT.

The chain recombines TRBV6-5 with TRBJ2-3; D gene uncertain. The V and J ends lost 2 bases and 6 bases respectively, with 9 bases between them. CDR1 and CDR2 (germline): MNHEY, SVGAGI. This CDR3 is built from 13 residues. CDR3 coding DNA: TGTGCCAGCAGTTACGGGATGTACGATACGCAGTATTTT. Encoded protein: CASSYGMYDTQYF.

J is TRBJ2-1 and V is TRBV11-2; 12 nucleotides line up with TRBD2. Germline assignment: CDR1 SGHAT and CDR2 FQNNGV. V gave up 6 bases and J gave up 9 bases; unmatched junction bases: 12. The CDR3 loop spans 16 amino acids. CDR3 amino acids: CASRPALAGGPVEQFF. The CDR3 DNA sequence: TGTGCCAGCAGGCCAGCCCTAGCGGGGGGGCCGGTTGAGCAGTTCTTC. The whole variable domain, filled in from reference TRBV11-2 and TRBJ2-1, reads EAGVAQSPRYKIIEKRQSVAFWCNPISGHATLYWYQQILGQGPKLLIQFQNNGVVDDSQLPKDRFSAERLKGVDSTLKIQPAKLEDSAVYLCASRPALAGGPVEQFFGPGTRLTVL.

The gene calls are TRBV6-5 and TRBJ1-1; tentative D call: TRBD1 (5 bases). With 4 bases removed from V and 2 bases from J, the gap between germline ends came to 8 bases. The CDR3 length is 13 residues. Looked up from germline, CDR1 is MNHEY and CDR2 is SVGAGI. The CDR3 protein is CASSWGGNTEAFF. In DNA form, the CDR3 reads TGTGCCAGCAGTTGGGGGGGTAACACTGAAGCTTTCTTT.

The chain links TRBV6-5 to TRBJ2-2, with D possibly being TRBD2 (6 bases). The ends were cut back, 2 bases at V and 6 bases at J, with 13 bases in the middle. The V gene's germline CDR1 is MNHEY and CDR2 SVGAGI. The CDR3 runs 15 residues. The CDR3 DNA follows: TGTGCCAGCAGTTACGGCGGGACCGTTCCCGGGGAGCTGTTTTTT. It is translated as CASSYGGTVPGELFF.

The chain carries TRBV10-3 and TRBJ2-7; 9 bases agree with TRBD1. The germline CDR1 and CDR2 sequences are ENHRY and SYGVKD. This CDR3 is built from 14 residues. J was trimmed by 6 bases and V by 4 bases; bases with no gene match: 7. CDR3 coding DNA: TGTGCCATCAGTGGGCGGGGACAGGGCCGCGAGCAGTACTTC. Its protein product is CAISGRGQGREQYF.

With regard to this clone: At one of its ends the junction is not consistent with the germline gene, which may arise from a read error. The chain carries TRBV7-2 and TRBJ2-6; D ambiguous. Germline CDR1 is SGHTA and CDR2 is FQGNSA. The CDR3 spans 18 residues. The CDR3 region is CASSLKLETTKSGQRPAF. CDR3 nucleotide sequence: TGTGCCAGCAGCCTGAAGCTCGAGACGACAAAGTCGGGCCAACGTCCTGCTTTC.

The chain has TRBV30 and TRBJ1-2; D uncertain. The CDR3 is 16 residues long. Germline CDR1 reads GTSNPN; CDR2 reads SVGIG (reference sequence). The V gene lost 1 base and the J gene lost 3 bases, with 18 bases spanning the gap. The CDR3 loop is CAWSGPALHGDYGYTF. CDR3 bases: TGTGCCTGGAGTGGTCCTGCCCTACACGGTGACTATGGCTACACCTTC.

The chain links TRBV9 to TRBJ1-1; D call uncertain. The germline CDR1 and CDR2 sequences are SGDLS and YYNGEE. V lost 0 bases to trimming and J lost 5 bases, with 11 bases between them. The CDR3 sequence is 14 residues long. CDR3 sequence reads: CASSVAEGRTEAFF. DNA for the CDR3: TGTGCCAGCAGCGTAGCGGAGGGAAGGACTGAAGCTTTCTTT.

This clone was found a few times. The chain employs TRBV6-5 and TRBJ1-5; TRBD1 matches 9 bases. CDR3 length equals 14 residues. Germline V gene lookup returns CDR1 MNHEY and CDR2 SVGAGI. J gave up 7 bases and V 6 bases, and 7 bases lay outside the gene matches. The CDR3 is CASSPDRGGQPQHF. CDR3 sequence (DNA): TGTGCCAGCAGCCCGGACAGGGGAGGACAGCCCCAGCATTTT.

V usage is TRBV19 and J usage is TRBJ2-4; D is tentatively TRBD1 or TRBD2 (6 bases each). The CDR3 contains 15 residues. V gave up 4 bases and J gave up 7 bases, with 17 bases separating them. Germline V gene lookup returns CDR1 LNHDA and CDR2 SQIVND (reference sequence). CDR3 protein: CASSNRGGGMNIQYF. CDR3 bases: TGTGCCAGTAGTAACCGAGGGGGAGGAATGAACATTCAGTACTTC. The full variable domain, in which reference TRBV19 and TRBJ2-4 provide the parts outside the CDR3, is DGGITQSPKYLFRKEGQNVTLSCEQNLNHDAMYWYRQDPGQGLRLIYYSQIVNDFQKGDIAEGYSVSREKKESFPLTVTSAQKNPTAFYLCASSNRGGGMNIQYFGAGTRLSVL.

The table lists this clone with a few counts. V is TRBV4-3 and J is TRBJ1-5, with no clear D. Germline CDR1 and CDR2: LGHNA and YSLEER. V was shortened by 0 bases and J by 2 bases, with 8 bases between the two germline ends. CDR3 size: 15 residues. CDR3 in amino acids: CASSQDLGRNQPQHF. The CDR3 nucleotides are TGCGCCAGCAGCCAAGACTTAGGGCGCAATCAGCCCCAGCATTTT.